The present TCR beta chain was sequenced within a study of T cells in Graves' hyperthyroidism and ophthalmopathy (dated by TCRdb to between 2018 and 2020). About the study as a whole: To identify TCR V-J signatures that set the groups apart, the researchers used a discovery cohort of 90 to 100 patients, made up of under 50 with Graves' ophthalmopathy and 57 with stable Graves' hyperthyroidism. An independent validation cohort of about 19 hyperthyroidism patients and about 16 patients who later progressed to ophthalmopathy tested prospective prediction of ophthalmopathy. For training and testing, the 100 or so patients in the discovery cohort were randomly divided in a 7:3 ratio. In addition, the study compared T-cell repertoires in thyroid tissue and in blood from a handful of Graves' hyperthyroidism patients. After blood sampling, hyperthyroidism patients were treated with methimazole at a starting dose of 30 mg daily, and ophthalmopathy patients were treated with high-dose intravenous methylprednisolone. The paper describes TCR Vbeta CDR3 sequencing of some 130 peripheral blood samples, made up of 43 ophthalmopathy patients, roughly 72 hyperthyroidism patients and about 17 progressor patients.

Note on this clonotype: Its binding antigen is unknown. Nothing much larger sits one base from this clone, and base qualities are not available.

Graves' hyperthyroidism was defined as stable when no progression to ophthalmopathy occurred over 18 months of follow-up. Hyperthyroidism patients were newly diagnosed, with disease duration under 2 months, and aged 18 to 65 years. Patients with uncontrolled infections, other autoimmune diseases, pregnancy or lactation were excluded. Diagnoses relied on clinical symptoms, serum thyroxine and TRAb, thyroid ultrasound and orbital computed tomography. Total RNA was extracted using Trizol reagent, and RNA quality was assessed on an Agilent 2100 Bioanalyzer. TCR beta CDR3 regions were amplified from RNA transcripts. For the first round of RT-PCR on the TCR CDR3, the HTBI primer set was used together with the Qiagen OneStep RT-PCR kit. Libraries were constructed in a second round of multiplex PCR, after which size selection and purification were performed. The libraries were sequenced on an Illumina HiSeq2000 using paired-end 100 bp reads. The study's processing was this. Raw data were processed with SOAPnuke, discarding reads with adapters, uncalled bases, mean Phred below 15, or no exact constant-primer or identifier match. COPE v1.2.5 was used to merge the high-quality paired reads, and each unique nucleotide sequence was defined as a clonotype. MiTCR v1.1 was used to align the clonotypes against IMGT TRBV, TRBD and TRBJ reference segments. Analysis was restricted to V-J combinations with a frequency above 0.0001, which covered roughly 99% of repertoires. The TCS score was defined as the ratio of F50 (clonal expansion) to E x V (chaos), calculated using BLOSUM62-based TCRdist between CDR3 peptides within each V-J. Welch's t-statistics and random forest reduced some 510 V-J features to 13, which were used in a naive Bayes classifier (R e1071). TCRdb reprocessing: public reads trimmed at Q25 with fastp, clones called with MiXCR, in-frame beta chains kept. All rows with the same CDR3 protein become a single entry with the most common DNA and genes. The authors' filters were not applied to this entry. The sample contains hundreds of thousands of distinct CDR3 sequences, around 42% of them found a single time. 8.2% of the sample is in the top ten clones.

The full study reports these points: In validation, progression to ophthalmopathy was predicted by the model with roughly 71% sensitivity and roughly 76% specificity, a median of about 6.8 months before onset. Ophthalmopathy was separated from stable hyperthyroidism by a 13 V-J signature model, with 87.88% sensitivity and 81% to 83% specificity obtained in cross-validation and 80%/75% obtained in testing. No statistical method was used to fix the sample size in advance, and group allocation was not hidden from the investigators. Most expanded thyroid clonotypes (frequency above 0.001) were also found in blood, which suggests that blood repertoires may mirror thyroid immune responses.

From the cysteine up to the phenylalanine, the CDR3 has a length of 15 residues. Only the CDR3 region is kept as DNA, spanning 45 bases read in frame from base 1. The junction shows trimming of 6 bases on V and 5 bases on J, plus 19 bases between the germline ends. In the germline V gene, CDR1 corresponds to SNHLY and CDR2 to FYNNEI. This chain joins TRBV2 to TRBJ1-2; matching of 6 bases hints at TRBD1 as the D gene. This clonotype originated in a woman in her late teens or twenties with Graves' hyperthyroidism. Donor details come from another sample of the same person, matched by shared clones. The sample taken for sequencing was peripheral blood or thyroid tissue (not recorded which). The DNA reads as follows: TGTGCCAGCAGCCCACCCACAGGGCTCTATTATGGCTACACCTTC. Its translation reads: CASSPPTGLYYGYTF.